The source of this T cell receptor beta chain is a study of T cell responses to AZD1222 COVID-19 vaccine (dated by TCRdb to about 2021). General notes on the study: AZD1222 recipients whose second dose came at about 4 weeks and those whose second dose came at about 12 weeks were combined into one group, since spike-specific TCR depth and breadth did not differ between the two schedules. Enrollment into the trials was organized by age into subgroups of 18-55, 56-69 and 70-plus years, and those subgroups contained around 150, 28 and 57 TCR-sequenced participants, respectively. TCR sequencing covered fewer than 250 trial participants: 200 to 220 given two doses of AZD1222 and 26 given two doses of MenACWY control vaccine. Broader findings and caveats from the paper: After two AZD1222 doses, both the breadth and the depth of spike-specific TCRs were significantly higher than at day 0 and than in MenACWY recipients. Conclusions about previously exposed vaccinees are limited, since just five to seven AZD1222 recipients were seropositive for SARS-CoV-2 at baseline. Vaccine-associated CD4 TCRs spanned the whole spike protein, with dominant responses in regions 160-218 and 743-854. Participants were mostly white British, with more females than males. The authors suggested clonal diversity may have been underestimated. No day 14 peak-response samples were available, so repertoires were characterized only after the peak T cell response. The 56-69-year group was small, and its depth increase did not reach significance, likely because of low power. Epitopes outside the regions mutated in the B.1.351 and B.1.1.7 variants were reportedly recognized by nearly half of the unique spike-specific TCRs.

Its CDR3 holds 17 amino acids, cysteine through phenylalanine. Only the CDR3 portion is preserved as DNA: 51 bases, with reading frame beginning at the first base. Trimming takes 5 bases off V and 8 bases off J; junction bases not matched to a gene: 14. Sequences SGHTA (CDR1) and FQGNSA (CDR2) are obtained from the germline V gene. Concerning this clone itself: Its antigen remains unidentified. No per-base quality is available; no much larger clone lies one base away.

Read against the paper, the sample's time point label means: baseline before first vaccination. The vaccinee samples were drawn from two UK trials, COV001 and COV002, one of which was a single-blind randomized controlled phase 2/3 trial testing AZD1222 (ChAdOx1 nCoV-19) in healthy adults. Trial participant PBMC samples were collected at day 0 and day 28 after the second dose for TCRbeta chain sequencing. The CDR3 regions of human TCRbeta chains were analyzed by immunosequencing. In the paper's pipeline: TCRs in the repertoires were compared against a reference library of SARS-CoV-2-specific TCRs that had been generated with the MIRA antigen-specificity platform. Breadth was defined as the fraction of unique TCRs that were SARS-CoV-2-associated. Depth was defined as the fraction of total T cells that were SARS-CoV-2-associated. Using the MIRA data, each spike-specific TCR was assigned both to the spike region to which the TCR was reactive and to a CD4 or CD8 class. Log10-transformed breadth and depth values were compared by one-way ANOVA with Sidak's multiple comparisons tests. TCRdb limited this immuneACCESS table to in-frame rearrangements with V and J called. A share of clones is missing; checked studies link under half to unresolved V genes, and the rest is unexplained. That table supplies the V and J calls and clone size; D and trimming were determined from the DNA. The sample contains 150,000 to 200,000 clones, 80% to 95% of them found a single time. The ten most abundant clones make up 2.3% of the sample.

This sample comprised peripheral blood, obtained on day 0 of AZD1222 vaccination. The chain is made from TRBV7-2 and TRBJ2-2; 10 central nucleotides agree with TRBD2. The receptor's source is an adult in good health. The CDR3 corresponds to CASSVTGTSESGGELFF. The DNA reads as follows: TGTGCCAGCAGCGTGACCGGGACTAGCGAAAGTGGAGGGGAGCTGTTTTTT. Here the CDR3 is joined to the reference TRBV7-2 and TRBJ2-2 genes, and the full variable domain is: GAGVSQSPSNKVTEKGKDVELRCDPISGHTALYWYRQSLGQGLEFLIYFQGNSAPDKSGLPSDRFSAERTGGSVSTLTIQRTQQEDSAVYLCASSVTGTSESGGELFFGEGSRLTVL.